This entry describes one T cell receptor (beta chain). cDNA libraries for TRB were generated by 5' RACE incorporating UMI labels. TCRdb reprocessed the 5' RACE reads; each CDR3 protein has one entry and no DNA is given. The data include about 53,000 distinct CDR3 sequences; the top ten clones carry approximately 0.42%. This specimen comes from a study of CXCR3-negative and CXCR3-positive naive CD8 T cells. Material for sequencing was naive CXCR3- CD8+ T cells from blood. Subset of the sample: CD45RO-CCR7+CD27+CD95- naive CD8+ T cells lacking CXCR3 (TNR3-). The sequence was obtained from a human donor in good health. Some clones in this sample may be carry-over from other donors' samples.

CDR3 sequence reads: CASSLSPGGNQPQHF. V gene TRBV6-2 or TRBV6-3 combines with J gene TRBJ1-5. Germline V gene lookup returns CDR1 MNHEY and CDR2 SVGEGT. The CDR3 extends over 15 amino acids.